Shown below are 21 T cell receptor beta chains from a single sample sequenced in a study of CD8 T cells in ankylosing spondylitis. TCRdb processed the 5' RACE reads anew with MiXCR; each CDR3 protein has one entry. The sample includes about 200,000 distinct CDR3 sequences, 20% to 30% of them seen just once. Material: blood, either unsorted or a sorted T cell fraction (not recorded which). These receptors were obtained from a male donor with ankylosing spondylitis or in good health (not recorded which).

J is TRBJ2-6 and V is TRBV20-1; 7 positions agree with TRBD1. This CDR3 has 19 amino acids. The trim removed 1 base at V and 0 bases at J, leaving 12 bases unmatched. Germline V CDR1 and CDR2: DFQATT, SNEGSKA (reference sequence). CDR3 in amino acids: CSARASPTGTVSGANVLTF. The CDR3 DNA sequence: TGCAGTGCTAGAGCTTCGCCGACAGGGACGGTCTCTGGGGCCAACGTCCTGACTTTC.

This clonotype was found many times. The chain recombines TRBV12-3 or TRBV12-4 with TRBJ2-7, with D possibly TRBD1 on 5 matching bases. Trimming took 5 bases from V and 2 from J, leaving 13 bases between them. The CDR3 has 14 amino acids. DNA for the CDR3: TGTGCCAGCAGTCAAGACAGCAATCCCTACGAGCAGTACTTC. Protein: CASSQDSNPYEQYF.

This clonotype was counted a few times. This CDR3 is CSGGGPYRTDTQYF. In DNA, the CDR3 is TGCAGTGGGGGAGGGCCTTATCGCACAGATACGCAGTATTTT. The V and J genes are TRBV20-1 and TRBJ2-3; 7 nucleotides agree with TRBD2. CDR3 length equals 14 residues. Trimming removed 7 bases from V and 1 base from J; junction bases left unmatched: 8. CDR1 DFQATT and CDR2 SNEGSKA come from the germline V gene (reference sequence).

The chain joins TRBV6-5 to TRBJ2-7, with no clear D. The V and J ends lost 5 bases and 7 bases respectively, with 12 bases between them. The CDR3 spans 12 residues. Germline V lookup: CDR1 MNHEY, CDR2 SVGAGI. As DNA, the CDR3 is TGTGCCAGCAGTCCGCATATTGGGGAGCAGTACTTC. Its translation is CASSPHIGEQYF.

V and J are TRBV27 and TRBJ2-7, with D tentatively TRBD1 (6 bases). This CDR3 contains 14 residues. Germline V lookup: CDR1 MNHEY, CDR2 SMNVEV (reference sequence). V shed 2 bases and J shed 6 bases, with 14 bases lying between them. CDR3 in DNA: TGTGCCAGCAGTTTAACTTACAGGGAAGGCGAGCAGTACTTC. Protein product: CASSLTYREGEQYF.

The table lists this clonotype with a few counts. This chain links TRBV24-1 with TRBJ2-3, with 12 positions matching TRBD2. The ends lost 2 bases at V and 2 bases at J; junction bases unmatched: 4. The CDR3 totals 17 residues. Germline loops: CDR1 KGHDR, CDR2 SFDVKD. CDR3 sequence: CATSDSRLAGVTDTQYF. DNA for the CDR3: TGTGCCACCAGTGATTCCAGACTAGCGGGAGTCACAGATACGCAGTATTTT.

The gene calls are TRBV5-1 and TRBJ2-7; TRBD2 matches 13 bases. Trimming took 3 bases from V and 4 from J; bases not matched to a gene: 7. The CDR3 consists of 16 residues. Germline values: CDR1 SGHRS, CDR2 YFSETQ. The CDR3 DNA follows: TGCGCCAGCAGCTCCGGACTAGCGGGAGCGGGGTACGAGCAGTACTTC. It is translated as CASSSGLAGAGYEQYF.

In its sample, this clonotype was seen many times. The CDR3 is CSARVPGLAGGGEQFF. Written as DNA, the CDR3 is TGCAGTGCTAGAGTTCCGGGACTAGCGGGAGGCGGCGAGCAGTTCTTC. J is TRBJ2-1 and V is TRBV20-1, with 15 bases aligning to TRBD2. CDR1 and CDR2 from the germline V gene are DFQATT and SNEGSKA (reference sequence). Trimming at V came to 1 base and at J to 10 bases, leaving 8 bases not matched to a gene. CDR3 length: 16 amino acids.

The genes are TRBV5-1 and TRBJ2-3; 7 nucleotides agree with TRBD2. V was clipped by 5 bases and J by 0 bases; unmatched bases: 3. In germline, CDR1 is SGHRS, CDR2 YFSETQ. This CDR3 has 14 residues. The CDR3 DNA follows: TGCGCCAGCAGAGCGGGACCTAGCACAGATACGCAGTATTTT. Translated: CASRAGPSTDTQYF.

The V call is TRBV4-1, the J call TRBJ2-5; the match to TRBD2 covers 8 bases. Looked up from germline, CDR1 is MGHRA and CDR2 is YSYEKL. The CDR3 is made up of 18 amino acids. After removal of 0 bases from V and 5 bases from J, the junction contained 14 bases not matched to a gene. CDR3 DNA sequence: TGCGCCAGCAGCCAAGATGAACGGGCGGGAGGCCGACGGGAGACCCAGTACTTC. Protein product: CASSQDERAGGRRETQYF.

This clonotype was seen repeatedly, ten times or more. V usage is TRBV12-3 or TRBV12-4 and J usage is TRBJ2-5; the match to TRBD2 covers 8 bases. The ends lost 6 bases at V and 1 base at J; junction bases unmatched: 7. The CDR3 sequence is 15 residues long. The CDR3 sequence is CASSLRSGSQETQYF. DNA for the CDR3: TGTGCCAGCAGCCTTAGGAGCGGGAGCCAAGAGACCCAGTACTTC.

The sample holds many counts of this clonotype. The chain uses TRBV2 and TRBJ2-1; D is possibly TRBD2 (6 bases). V was cut by 4 bases and J by 7 bases, with 8 bases left in between. This CDR3 is built from 12 residues. Germline V gene lookup returns CDR1 SNHLY and CDR2 FYNNEI. The CDR3 loop reads CASSGLVNEQFF. For the CDR3, the DNA is TGTGCCAGCAGTGGACTAGTTAATGAGCAGTTCTTC.

This clonotype was picked up many times. The chain couples TRBV6-5 to TRBJ2-1; TRBD1 matches at 7 bases. Germline CDR1 reads MNHEY; CDR2 reads SVGAGI. Trimming cost V 3 bases and J 4 bases; bases outside gene matches: 3. The CDR3 is made up of 14 amino acids. The CDR3 loop reads CASSYRQGYNEQFF. The DNA for the CDR3 is TGTGCCAGCAGTTATAGACAGGGATACAATGAGCAGTTCTTC.

The chain joins TRBV6-5 to TRBJ1-3; D is ambiguous. CDR3 length: 15 residues. V was clipped by 2 bases and J by 4 bases, with 12 bases between them. Looked up from germline, CDR1 is MNHEY and CDR2 is SVGAGI. The CDR3 DNA follows: TGTGCCAGCAGTTACGAGAGGGTGGGAGGAAACACCATATATTTT. This gives the protein CASSYERVGGNTIYF.

This clonotype was counted ten times or more. The chain has TRBV10-3 and TRBJ2-7; 8 positions match TRBD1. The CDR3 totals 13 residues. The V and J ends lost 10 bases and 1 base, in that order; junction bases with no gene match: 6. Germline values: CDR1 ENHRY, CDR2 SYGVKD. The CDR3 loop is CATQRTGSYEQYF. The DNA of the CDR3 is TGTGCCACCCAACGGACAGGGTCCTACGAGCAGTACTTC.

The count of this clonotype is one. The V and J genes are TRBV23-1 and TRBJ2-1, with TRBD1 as a possible D gene (6 bases). Being an ORF, TRBV23-1 has a function that is uncertain. Trimming pared 7 bases from V and 1 base from J, leaving 26 bases between. This CDR3 contains 19 residues. Here the CDR3 DNA reads TGCGCCAGCACCATCGATACCTCGGGGCAGGGGAAATCCTACAATGAGCAGTTCTTC. It specifies CASTIDTSGQGKSYNEQFF.

This clonotype has at least ten counts. The chain employs TRBV29-1 and TRBJ1-2, with D perhaps matching TRBD1 (5 bases). The germline gives CDR1 SQVTM, CDR2 ANQGSEA. The V end was cut by 5 bases, the J end by 7 bases, with 8 bases between. The CDR3 is 10 amino acids. The CDR3 DNA follows: TGCAGCGTTATGGGGCTTGGCTACACCTTC. Its translation: CSVMGLGYTF.

The V gene is TRBV25-1, the J gene TRBJ2-3, with 13 nucleotides matching TRBD2. The CDR3 runs 18 residues. Germline trimming cut 3 bases from V and 2 bases from J; bases unmatched to any gene: 8. From germline, CDR1 is MGHDK and CDR2 SYGVNS. CDR3 in DNA: TGTGCCAGCAGTGAGACTACCGGGACTAGCGGGAACACAGATACGCAGTATTTT. Residues: CASSETTGTSGNTDTQYF.

This clonotype appeared many times. The chain couples TRBV20-1 to TRBJ2-3; possibly TRBD2 for D (6 bases). V was trimmed by 3 bases and J by 4 bases, leaving 14 bases between them. CDR1 and CDR2 (germline): DFQATT, SNEGSKA (reference sequence). CDR3 length equals 14 residues. The CDR3 bases are TGCAGTGCTAGCCAGCGGAGGGAGTCAGATACGCAGTATTTT. As protein: CSASQRRESDTQYF.

Remarks on this clonotype: A much larger clone sits a single nucleotide away, making a read error possible. The V call is TRBV7-2, the J call TRBJ2-7; 7 bases are a match to TRBD1. Trimming cost V 4 bases and J 7 bases; bases outside gene matches: 4. The CDR3 has 12 residues. Germline values: CDR1 SGHTA, CDR2 FQGNSA. The CDR3 DNA reads as TGTGCCAGCAGCTACGACAGGGCGGAGCAGTACTTC. Translation gives CASSYDRAEQYF.

This clonotype came up many times. This chain uses TRBV5-1 with TRBJ2-7; maybe TRBD1 (6 bases). The V end lost 3 bases, the J end lost 3 bases, and 13 bases lay between the germline ends. This CDR3 is 14 amino acids long. Germline V CDR1 and CDR2: SGHRS, YFSETQ. The CDR3 is CASSWGQGIYEQYF. CDR3 bases: TGCGCCAGCAGCTGGGGACAAGGGATCTACGAGCAGTACTTC.